This entry lists 11 T cell receptor beta chains sequenced from one sample in a study of shared T cell receptors in the human thymus (dated by TCRdb to the early 2020s). The library was prepared using the immunoSEQ multiplex PCR assay. TCRdb's version of the immuneACCESS table is confined to in-frame rearrangements and falls short of the full clone set. An unresolved V gene accounts for under half of the shortfall where checked; the remainder is of unknown origin. In this sample the table shows about 660,000 clones, about 87% of which occur a single time. Together, the top ten hold 0.0094% of the sample. This same sample was also taken into another study, of human thymus T cells.

The sequencing input was thymocytes. The receptors stem from a boy under two years old with a congenital heart defect. Donor details come from another sample of the same person, matched by shared clones.

The chain combines TRBV25-1 with TRBJ1-4; 10 bases map to TRBD1. V gave up 6 bases and J gave up 8 bases; unmatched junction bases: 15. This CDR3 spans 17 amino acids. Germline CDR1 is MGHDK and CDR2 is SYGVNS. The CDR3, as DNA: TGTGCCAGCAGACGAGACCGGGACAGGGGATTAGGGGAAAAACTGTTTTTT. This codes for CASRRDRDRGLGEKLFF.

This chain links TRBV28 with TRBJ1-2; maybe TRBD1 (5 bases). The CDR3 is 14 amino acids. Trimming shortened V by 3 bases and J by 8 bases, and 16 bases separated the two germline ends. Germline V gene sequence: CDR1 MDHEN, CDR2 SYDVKM. The chain's CDR3 is CASSLRKAGYGYTF. The CDR3 nucleotides are TGTGCCAGCAGTTTGAGAAAGGCAGGGTACGGCTACACCTTC.

The genes are TRBV6-5 and TRBJ2-2; D is ambiguous. V gave up 4 bases and J gave up 6 bases, with 6 bases separating them. CDR3 length equals 12 residues. The germline V gene has CDR1 MNHEY and CDR2 SVGAGI. Here the CDR3 DNA reads TGTGCCAGCAGTTCCCTACCCGGGGAGCTGTTTTTT. This codes for CASSSLPGELFF.

The rearrangement links TRBV6-1 to TRBJ1-2; 10 bases match TRBD1. This CDR3 region has 13 residues. Losses at the gene ends were 6 bases for V and 8 bases for J; bases not matched to a gene: 6. Germline CDR1 and CDR2: MNHNS and SASEGT. The CDR3 sequence: CASRTDRGGGYTF. The DNA of the CDR3 is TGTGCCAGCAGGACGGACAGGGGGGGCGGCTACACCTTC.

This chain joins TRBV5-1 and TRBJ2-1; D remains ambiguous. V lost 1 base to trimming and J lost 7 bases, with 15 bases between them. Germline V lookup: CDR1 SGHRS, CDR2 YFSETQ. CDR3 length equals 15 residues. DNA of the CDR3: TGCGCCAGCAGCTTGACCCAGGATCTGTTGAATGAGCAGTTCTTC. It specifies CASSLTQDLLNEQFF.

This clone was seen only a few times. V gene TRBV5-4 combines with J gene TRBJ2-5, with 9 bases lining up with TRBD2. V dropped 2 bases and J dropped 5; count of bases not matched to a gene: 10. CDR1 is SGHNT, CDR2 YYREEE, per germline (reference sequence). The CDR3 runs 16 residues. CDR3 in amino acids: CASSLSSGSGWETQYF. The CDR3 coding sequence is TGTGCCAGCAGCTTAAGTAGCGGGAGTGGTTGGGAGACCCAGTACTTC.

The chain joins TRBV30 to TRBJ1-5, with 10 nucleotides matching TRBD1. The ends lost 0 bases at V and 2 bases at J; junction bases unmatched: 13. CDR1 is GTSNPN and CDR2 is SVGIG in the germline V gene (reference sequence). This CDR3 spans 19 amino acids. The CDR3 region has the DNA TGTGCCTGGAGTGTACGGGACAGGGGTCGGGGATATGGCAATCAGCCCCAGCATTTT. As protein: CAWSVRDRGRGYGNQPQHF.

The rearrangement links TRBV10-3 to TRBJ2-1; 10 bases are a match to TRBD2. Germline CDR1 reads ENHRY; CDR2 reads SYGVKD. The CDR3 totals 20 residues. V trimming: 4 bases; J trimming: 0 bases; junction bases outside the gene matches: 15. CDR3 DNA: TGTGCCATCAGTGGGGGACTGCTAGCGGGAGTCCCGAGCTCCTACAATGAGCAGTTCTTC. Translated, it gives CAISGGLLAGVPSSYNEQFF.

The rearrangement uses TRBV5-1 and TRBJ2-3; no clear D. This CDR3 region has 12 residues. Germline V gives CDR1 SGHRS, CDR2 YFSETQ. The V and J ends lost 0 bases and 6 bases respectively, with 5 bases between them. CDR3: CASSLAEDTQYF. The DNA for the CDR3 is TGCGCCAGCAGCTTGGCCGAGGATACGCAGTATTTT.

This clone has just a few counts. The V and J genes are TRBV7-8 and TRBJ2-7, with a tentative D call TRBD1 (6 bases). CDR1 SGHVS and CDR2 FQNEAQ come from the germline V gene. Trimming left V 5 bases short and J 0 bases short, with 14 bases between. The CDR3 has 15 amino acids. DNA of the CDR3: TGTGCCAGCAGCCCTTCCCGGGACACCTCCTACGAGCAGTACTTC. It codes for CASSPSRDTSYEQYF.

The chain links TRBV4-3 to TRBJ2-5; 8 nucleotides match TRBD2. The CDR3 has 18 amino acids. The V gene's germline CDR1 is LGHNA and CDR2 YSLEER. V shed 1 base, J shed 3 bases, and the junction held 13 bases outside the gene matches. The CDR3 coding sequence is TGCGCCAGCAGCCAAGCTCTCTCGGGGGGGAAAAACAAAGAGACCCAGTACTTC. Amino acid sequence: CASSQALSGGKNKETQYF.